The sequence of this TCR beta chain was determined in a study of neoadjuvant anti-PD-1 for oral cavity cancer. The overall study: Before surgery, most patients got three to four biweekly 3 mg/kg nivolumab doses. Study observations and caveats: With a few patients per group, TCR findings need larger cohorts.

CDR3 size: 14 residues. From germline, CDR1 is SGHAT and CDR2 FQNNGV. V was trimmed by 2 bases and J by 3 bases, leaving 8 bases between them. The assay was immunoSEQ multiplex PCR, and TCRdb's table has in-frame clones only and misses some. Of about 8,000 clones listed, approximately 70% are singletons. With regard to this clone: Its antigen is currently unknown.

Time point specified: after neoadjuvant nivolumab, at surgical resection. Patients had newly diagnosed, untreated stage II-IVA oral cavity squamous cell carcinoma. This clonotype was sampled from a person between 40 and 85 years old with oral cavity squamous cell carcinoma. The rearrangement links TRBV11-2 to TRBJ2-4, with D uncertain. Sequenced material: PBMCs, taken after nivolumab (anti-PD-1) treatment. The DNA for the CDR3 is TGTGCCAGCAGCTTACTAGTGGTCAAAAACATTCAGTACTTC. This gives the protein CASSLLVVKNIQYF.